This T cell receptor beta chain was profiled in a study of blood T cell repertoires in COVID-19. Study information: Sites across the United States, Italy and Spain contributed samples from acute and convalescent COVID-19. Sources were T cells, B-cell-depleted T cells, or PBMCs; the material itself was cDNA or gDNA.

Under the authors' procedure: Estimation of nucleated cell counts was performed using reference gene primer amplification. Using immunoSEQ multiplex PCR, the repertoire was profiled, and TCRdb retains in-frame clones only, with some absent. D and trimming were read from the DNA, whereas the V and J calls and clone size are those reported in that table. This sample has 89,000 or so clones; 85% occur once, and the top ten carry 38%. This TCR came from an older man with acute or convalescent COVID-19. The sample consisted of peripheral blood.

CDR3 residues: CASSQDWSAGHIETQYF. As DNA, the CDR3 is TGCGCCAGCAGCCAAGATTGGTCGGCAGGTCACATTGAGACCCAGTACTTC. V is TRBV4-3 and J is TRBJ2-5; D uncertain. CDR1 LGHNA and CDR2 YSLEER come from the germline V gene. The V and J ends lost 0 bases and 5 bases respectively, with 19 bases between them. The CDR3 is 17 amino acids.